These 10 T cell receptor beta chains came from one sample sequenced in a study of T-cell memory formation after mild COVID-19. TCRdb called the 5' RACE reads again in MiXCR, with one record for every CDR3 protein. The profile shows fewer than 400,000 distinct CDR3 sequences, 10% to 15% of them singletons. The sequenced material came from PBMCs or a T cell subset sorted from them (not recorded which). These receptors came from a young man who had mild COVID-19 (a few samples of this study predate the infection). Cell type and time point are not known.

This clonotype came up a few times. CDR3 nucleotide sequence: TGTGCCAGCAGTAGGACAGGGGAGGGCTATGGCTACACCTTC. Protein sequence: CASSRTGEGYGYTF. The chain has TRBV7-9 and TRBJ1-2; 9 bases are a match to TRBD1. The CDR3 is made up of 14 amino acids. CDR1 and CDR2 from the germline V gene are SEHNR and FQNEAQ (reference sequence). V lost 6 bases and J lost 4; bases outside the gene matches: 6.

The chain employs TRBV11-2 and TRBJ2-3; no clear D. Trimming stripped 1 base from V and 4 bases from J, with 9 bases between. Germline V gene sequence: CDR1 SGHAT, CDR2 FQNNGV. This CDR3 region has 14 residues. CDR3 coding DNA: TGTGCCAGCAGCTTAGTTCCGGCCGCAGATACGCAGTATTTT. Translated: CASSLVPAADTQYF.

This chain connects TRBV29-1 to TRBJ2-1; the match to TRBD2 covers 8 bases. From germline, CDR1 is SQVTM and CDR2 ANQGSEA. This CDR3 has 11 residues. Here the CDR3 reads CSTSGYNEQFF. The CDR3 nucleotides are TGCAGTACTAGCGGCTACAATGAGCAGTTCTTC.

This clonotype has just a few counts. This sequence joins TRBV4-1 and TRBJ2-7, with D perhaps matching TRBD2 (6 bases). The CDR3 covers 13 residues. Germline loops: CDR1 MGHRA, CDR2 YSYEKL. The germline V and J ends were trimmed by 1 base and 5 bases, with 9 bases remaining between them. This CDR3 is CASSQVGGDEQYV. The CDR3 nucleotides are TGCGCCAGCAGCCAAGTTGGCGGGGACGAGCAGTACGTC.

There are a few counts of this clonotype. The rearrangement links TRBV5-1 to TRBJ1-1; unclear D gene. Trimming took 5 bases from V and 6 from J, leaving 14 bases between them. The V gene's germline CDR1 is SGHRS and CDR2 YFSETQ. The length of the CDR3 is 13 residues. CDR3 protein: CASRFPPSPEAFF. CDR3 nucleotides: TGCGCCAGCAGGTTTCCCCCGAGCCCTGAAGCTTTCTTT. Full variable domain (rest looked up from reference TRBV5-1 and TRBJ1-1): KAGVTQTPRYLIKTRGQQVTLSCSPISGHRSVSWYQQTPGQGLQFLFEYFSETQRNKGNFPGRFSGRQFSNSRSEMNVSTLELGDSALYLCASRFPPSPEAFFGQGTRLTVV.

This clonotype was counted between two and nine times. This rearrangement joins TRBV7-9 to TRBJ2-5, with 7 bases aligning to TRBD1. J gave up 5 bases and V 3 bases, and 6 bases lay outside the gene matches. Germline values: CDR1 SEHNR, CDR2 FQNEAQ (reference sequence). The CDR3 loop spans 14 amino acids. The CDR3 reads CASSFQTRGETQYF. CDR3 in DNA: TGTGCCAGCAGCTTCCAAACCAGGGGGGAGACCCAGTACTTC.

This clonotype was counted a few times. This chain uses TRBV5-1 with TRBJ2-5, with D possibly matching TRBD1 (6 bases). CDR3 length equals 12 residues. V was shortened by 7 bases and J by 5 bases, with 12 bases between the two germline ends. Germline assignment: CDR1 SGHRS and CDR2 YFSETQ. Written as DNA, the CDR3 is TGCGCCAGCGGCACAGGGCTGGAGACCCAGTACTTC. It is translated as CASGTGLETQYF.

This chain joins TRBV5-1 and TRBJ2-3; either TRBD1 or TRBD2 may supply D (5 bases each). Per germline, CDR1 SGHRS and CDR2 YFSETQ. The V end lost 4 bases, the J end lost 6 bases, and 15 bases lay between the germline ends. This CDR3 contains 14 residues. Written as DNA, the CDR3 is TGCGCCAGCAGCAGTCCCACCGGGGCCGATACGCAGTATTTT. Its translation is CASSSPTGADTQYF.

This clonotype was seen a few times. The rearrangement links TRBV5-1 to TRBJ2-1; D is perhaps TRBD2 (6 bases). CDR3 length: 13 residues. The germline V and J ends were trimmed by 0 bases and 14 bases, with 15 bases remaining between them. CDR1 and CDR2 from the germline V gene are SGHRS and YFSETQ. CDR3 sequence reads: CASSLGDRDFEFF. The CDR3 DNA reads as TGCGCCAGCAGCTTGGGGGACCGGGACTTCGAGTTCTTC.

In nucleotides, the CDR3 is TGCGCCAGCAGGCCTACAAATTGGAACACTGAAGCTTTCTTT. Protein sequence: CASRPTNWNTEAFF. The V call is TRBV5-1, the J call TRBJ1-1; D remains ambiguous. This CDR3 has 14 amino acids. Between the trimmed V and J ends, which lost 5 bases and 1 base, there was a span of 12 bases. Germline CDR1 reads SGHRS; CDR2 reads YFSETQ.